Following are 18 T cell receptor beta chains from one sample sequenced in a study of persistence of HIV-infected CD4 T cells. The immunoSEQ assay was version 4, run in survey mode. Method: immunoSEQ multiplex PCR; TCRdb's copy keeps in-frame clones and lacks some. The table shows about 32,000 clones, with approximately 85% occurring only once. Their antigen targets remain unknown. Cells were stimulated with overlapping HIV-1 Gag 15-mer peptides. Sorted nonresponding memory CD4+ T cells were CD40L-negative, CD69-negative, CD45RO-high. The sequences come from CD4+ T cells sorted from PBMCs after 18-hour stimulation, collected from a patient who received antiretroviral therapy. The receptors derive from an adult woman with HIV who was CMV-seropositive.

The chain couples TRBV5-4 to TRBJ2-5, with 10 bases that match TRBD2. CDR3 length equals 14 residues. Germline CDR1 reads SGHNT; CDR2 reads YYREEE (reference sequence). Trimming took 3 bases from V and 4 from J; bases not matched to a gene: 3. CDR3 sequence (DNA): TGTGCCAGCAGCTCTGGGACTAGCGTAGAGACCCAGTACTTC. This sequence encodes CASSSGTSVETQYF.

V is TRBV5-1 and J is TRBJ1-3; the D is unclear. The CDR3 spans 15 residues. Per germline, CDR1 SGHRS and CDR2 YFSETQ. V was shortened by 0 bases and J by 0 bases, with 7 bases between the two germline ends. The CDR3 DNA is TGCGCCAGCAGCTTGGGCCAGCTCTCTGGAAACACCATATATTTT. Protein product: CASSLGQLSGNTIYF.

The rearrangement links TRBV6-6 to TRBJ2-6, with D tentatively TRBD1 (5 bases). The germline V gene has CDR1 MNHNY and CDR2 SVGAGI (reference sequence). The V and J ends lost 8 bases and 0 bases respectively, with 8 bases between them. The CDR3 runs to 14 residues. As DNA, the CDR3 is TGTGCCAGCGGTCAGGGCTCTGGGGCCAACGTCCTGACTTTC. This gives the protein CASGQGSGANVLTF.

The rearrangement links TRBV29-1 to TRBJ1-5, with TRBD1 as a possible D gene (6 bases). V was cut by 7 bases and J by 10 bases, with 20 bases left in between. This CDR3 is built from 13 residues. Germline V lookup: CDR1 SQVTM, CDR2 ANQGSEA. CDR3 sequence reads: CSAREGVRSPQHF. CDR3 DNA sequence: TGCAGCGCCCGCGAGGGGGTACGGTCACCCCAGCATTTT.

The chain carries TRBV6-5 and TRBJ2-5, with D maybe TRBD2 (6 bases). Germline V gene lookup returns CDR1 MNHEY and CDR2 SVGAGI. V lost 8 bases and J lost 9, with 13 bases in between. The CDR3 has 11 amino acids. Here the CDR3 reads CASGDLGPQYF. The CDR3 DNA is TGTGCCAGCGGGGACTTGGGGCCCCAGTACTTC.

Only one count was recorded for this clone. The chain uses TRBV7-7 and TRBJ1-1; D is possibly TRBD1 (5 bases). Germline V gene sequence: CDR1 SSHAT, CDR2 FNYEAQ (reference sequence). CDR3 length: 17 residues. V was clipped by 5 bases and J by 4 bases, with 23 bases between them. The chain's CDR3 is CASSLLQPGVGGTEAFF. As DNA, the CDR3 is TGTGCCAGCAGCCTACTCCAGCCCGGGGTCGGGGGCACTGAAGCTTTCTTT.

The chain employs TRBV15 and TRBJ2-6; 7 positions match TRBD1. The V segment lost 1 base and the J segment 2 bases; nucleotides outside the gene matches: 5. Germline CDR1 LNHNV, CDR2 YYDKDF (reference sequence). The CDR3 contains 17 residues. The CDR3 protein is CATSRGNTGAGANVLTF. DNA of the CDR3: TGTGCCACCAGCAGAGGGAATACAGGGGCTGGGGCCAACGTCCTGACTTTC.

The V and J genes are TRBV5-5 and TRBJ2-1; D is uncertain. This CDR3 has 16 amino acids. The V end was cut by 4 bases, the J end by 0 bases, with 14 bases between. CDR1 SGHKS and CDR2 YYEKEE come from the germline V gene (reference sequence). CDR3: CASSPYGDISYNEQFF. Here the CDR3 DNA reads TGTGCCAGCAGCCCCTATGGCGACATCTCCTACAATGAGCAGTTCTTC.

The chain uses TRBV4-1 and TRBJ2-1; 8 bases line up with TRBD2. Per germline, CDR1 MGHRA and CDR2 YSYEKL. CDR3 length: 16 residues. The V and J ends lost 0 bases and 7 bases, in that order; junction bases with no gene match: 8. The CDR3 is CASSQDRTSGWNEQFF. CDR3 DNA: TGCGCCAGCAGCCAAGATAGAACTAGCGGATGGAATGAGCAGTTCTTC.

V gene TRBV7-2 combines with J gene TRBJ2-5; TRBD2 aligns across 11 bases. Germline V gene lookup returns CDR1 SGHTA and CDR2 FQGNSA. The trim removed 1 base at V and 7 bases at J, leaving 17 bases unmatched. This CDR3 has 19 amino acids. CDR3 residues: CASSLDPSGRTLSKGTQYF. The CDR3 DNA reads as TGTGCCAGCAGCTTAGACCCTAGCGGGAGGACCCTTTCAAAAGGGACCCAGTACTTC.

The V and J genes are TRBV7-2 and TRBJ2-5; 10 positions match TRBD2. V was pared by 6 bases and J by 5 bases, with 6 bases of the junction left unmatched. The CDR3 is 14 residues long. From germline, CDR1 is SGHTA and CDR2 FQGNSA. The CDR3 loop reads CASRGAGGRETQYF. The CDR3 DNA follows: TGTGCCAGCAGAGGAGCGGGGGGGCGGGAGACCCAGTACTTC.

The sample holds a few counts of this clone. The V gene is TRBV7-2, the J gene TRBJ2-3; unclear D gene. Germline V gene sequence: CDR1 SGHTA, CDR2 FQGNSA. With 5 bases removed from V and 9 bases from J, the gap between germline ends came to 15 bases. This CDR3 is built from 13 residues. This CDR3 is CASSDLPVPTQYF. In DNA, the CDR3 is TGTGCCAGCAGCGATCTCCCCGTCCCAACGCAGTATTTT.

DNA of the CDR3: TGTGCCAGCAGCGTCGGACAGGGAATTGAGCAGTTCTTC. It yields the protein CASSVGQGIEQFF. The gene calls are TRBV6-4 and TRBJ2-1, with 8 bases fitting TRBD1. V shed 6 bases, J shed 9 bases, and the junction held 7 bases outside the gene matches. This CDR3 comprises 13 residues. Germline CDR1 is MRHNA and CDR2 is SNTAGT.

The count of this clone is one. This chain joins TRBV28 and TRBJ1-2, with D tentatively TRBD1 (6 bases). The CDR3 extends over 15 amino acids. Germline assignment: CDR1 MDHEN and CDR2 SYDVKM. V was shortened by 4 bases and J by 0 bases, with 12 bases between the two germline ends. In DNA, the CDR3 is TGTGCCAGCAGTTCTACAGGGCGAGCTAACTATGGCTACACCTTC. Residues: CASSSTGRANYGYTF.

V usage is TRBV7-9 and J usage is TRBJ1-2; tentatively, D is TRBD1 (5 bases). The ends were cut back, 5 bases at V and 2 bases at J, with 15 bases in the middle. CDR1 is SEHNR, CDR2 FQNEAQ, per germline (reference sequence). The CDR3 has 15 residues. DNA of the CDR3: TGTGCCAGCAGCATCGAGAGGGGAGGCAACTATGGCTACACCTTC. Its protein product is CASSIERGGNYGYTF.

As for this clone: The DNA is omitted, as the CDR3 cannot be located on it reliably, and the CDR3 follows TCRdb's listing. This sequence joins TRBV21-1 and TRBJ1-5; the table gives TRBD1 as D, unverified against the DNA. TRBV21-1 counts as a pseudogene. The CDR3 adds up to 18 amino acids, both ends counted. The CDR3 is CASSKYFCRDRGDQPQHF.

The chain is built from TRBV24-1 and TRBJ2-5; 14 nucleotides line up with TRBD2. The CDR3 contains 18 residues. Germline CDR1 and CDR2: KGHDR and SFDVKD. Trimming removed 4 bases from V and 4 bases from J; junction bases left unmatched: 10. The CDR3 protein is CATSDPGTSGSFRETQYF. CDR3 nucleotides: TGTGCCACCAGTGACCCCGGGACTAGCGGGAGCTTTCGAGAGACCCAGTACTTC.

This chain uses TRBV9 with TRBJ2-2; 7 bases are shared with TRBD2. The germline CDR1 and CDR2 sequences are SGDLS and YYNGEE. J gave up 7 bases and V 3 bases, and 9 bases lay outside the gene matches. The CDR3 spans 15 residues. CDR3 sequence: CASSAQREGVGELFF. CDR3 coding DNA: TGTGCCAGCAGCGCCCAGCGGGAAGGAGTCGGGGAGCTGTTTTTT. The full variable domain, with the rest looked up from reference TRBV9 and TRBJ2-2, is DSGVTQTPKHLITATGQRVTLRCSPRSGDLSVYWYQQSLDQGLQFLIQYYNGEERAKGNILERFSAQQFPDLHSELNLSSLELGDSALYFCASSAQREGVGELFFGEGSRLTVL.